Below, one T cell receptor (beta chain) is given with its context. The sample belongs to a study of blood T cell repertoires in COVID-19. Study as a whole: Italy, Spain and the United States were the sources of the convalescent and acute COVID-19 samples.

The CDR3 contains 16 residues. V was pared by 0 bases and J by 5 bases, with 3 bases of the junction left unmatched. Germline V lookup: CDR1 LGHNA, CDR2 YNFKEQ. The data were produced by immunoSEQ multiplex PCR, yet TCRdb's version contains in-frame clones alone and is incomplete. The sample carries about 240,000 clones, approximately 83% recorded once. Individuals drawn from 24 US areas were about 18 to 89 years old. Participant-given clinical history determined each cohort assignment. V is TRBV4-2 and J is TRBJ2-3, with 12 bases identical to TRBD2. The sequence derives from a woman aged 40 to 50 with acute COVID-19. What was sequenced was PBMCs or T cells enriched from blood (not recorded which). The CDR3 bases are TGTGCCAGCAGCCAAGATAAGACTAGCGGGGGAGATACGCAGTATTTT. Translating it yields CASSQDKTSGGDTQYF.